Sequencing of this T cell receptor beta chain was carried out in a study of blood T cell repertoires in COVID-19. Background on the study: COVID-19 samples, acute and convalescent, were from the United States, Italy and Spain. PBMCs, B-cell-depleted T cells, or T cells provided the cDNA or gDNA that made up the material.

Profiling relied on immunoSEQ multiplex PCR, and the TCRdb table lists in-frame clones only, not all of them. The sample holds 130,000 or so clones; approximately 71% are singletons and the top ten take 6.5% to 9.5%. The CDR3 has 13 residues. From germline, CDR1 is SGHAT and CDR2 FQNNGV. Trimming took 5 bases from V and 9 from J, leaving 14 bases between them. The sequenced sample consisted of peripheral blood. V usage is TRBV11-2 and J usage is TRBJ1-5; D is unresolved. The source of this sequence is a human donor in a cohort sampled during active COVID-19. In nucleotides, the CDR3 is TGTGCCAGCAGCCTAAGTGGAGGGTGGCCCCAGCATTTT. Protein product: CASSLSGGWPQHF.